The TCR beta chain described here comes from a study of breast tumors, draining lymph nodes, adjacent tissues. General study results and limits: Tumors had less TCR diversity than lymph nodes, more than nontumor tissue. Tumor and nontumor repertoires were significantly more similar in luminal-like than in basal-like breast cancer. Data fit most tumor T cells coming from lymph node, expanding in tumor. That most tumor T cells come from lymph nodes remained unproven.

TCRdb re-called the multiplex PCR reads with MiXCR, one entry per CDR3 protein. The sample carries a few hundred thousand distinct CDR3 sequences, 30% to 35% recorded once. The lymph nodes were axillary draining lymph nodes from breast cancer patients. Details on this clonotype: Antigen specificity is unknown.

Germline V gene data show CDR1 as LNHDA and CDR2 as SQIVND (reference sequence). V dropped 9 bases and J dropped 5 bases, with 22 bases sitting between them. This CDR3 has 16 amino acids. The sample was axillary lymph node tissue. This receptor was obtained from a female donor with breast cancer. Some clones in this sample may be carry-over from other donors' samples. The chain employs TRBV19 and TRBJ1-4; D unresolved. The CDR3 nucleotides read TGTGCCAGCGCTGGTCGGGAGGACTCCTACAATGAAAAACTGTTTTTT. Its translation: CASAGREDSYNEKLFF.